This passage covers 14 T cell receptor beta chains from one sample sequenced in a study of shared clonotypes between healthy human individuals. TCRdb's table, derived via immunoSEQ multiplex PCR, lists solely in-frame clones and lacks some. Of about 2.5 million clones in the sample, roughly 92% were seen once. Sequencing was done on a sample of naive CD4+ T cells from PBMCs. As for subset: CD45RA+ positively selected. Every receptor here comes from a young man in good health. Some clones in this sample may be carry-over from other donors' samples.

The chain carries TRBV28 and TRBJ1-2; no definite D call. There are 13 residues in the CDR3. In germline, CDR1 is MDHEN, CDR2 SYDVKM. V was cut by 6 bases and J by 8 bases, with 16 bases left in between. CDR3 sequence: CASSPGGRDGYTF. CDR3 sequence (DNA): TGTGCCAGCAGCCCAGGCGGAAGAGACGGCTACACCTTC.

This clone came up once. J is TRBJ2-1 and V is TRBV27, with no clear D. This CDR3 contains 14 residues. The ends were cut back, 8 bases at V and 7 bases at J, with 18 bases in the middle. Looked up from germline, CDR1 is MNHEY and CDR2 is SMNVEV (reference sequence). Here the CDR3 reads CASGLPQRVNEQFF. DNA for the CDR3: TGTGCCAGCGGCTTACCGCAGAGAGTAAATGAGCAGTTCTTC.

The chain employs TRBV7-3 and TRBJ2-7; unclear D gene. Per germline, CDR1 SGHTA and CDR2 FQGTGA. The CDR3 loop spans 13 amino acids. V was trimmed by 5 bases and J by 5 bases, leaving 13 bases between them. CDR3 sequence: CASSPTPLHEQYF. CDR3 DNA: TGTGCCAGCAGCCCGACGCCCCTGCACGAGCAGTACTTC.

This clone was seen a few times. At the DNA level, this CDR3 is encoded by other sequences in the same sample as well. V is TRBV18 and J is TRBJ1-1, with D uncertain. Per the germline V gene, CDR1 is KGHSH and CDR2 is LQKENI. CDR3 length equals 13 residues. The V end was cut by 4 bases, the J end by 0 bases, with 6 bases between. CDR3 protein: CASSLTVNTEAFF. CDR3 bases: TGTGCCAGCTCACTTACAGTGAACACTGAAGCTTTCTTT.

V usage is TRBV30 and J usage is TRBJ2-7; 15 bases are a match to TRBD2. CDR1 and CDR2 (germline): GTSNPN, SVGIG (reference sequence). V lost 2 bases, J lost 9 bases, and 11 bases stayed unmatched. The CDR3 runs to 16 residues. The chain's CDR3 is CAWSPTRTSGRVRQYF. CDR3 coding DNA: TGTGCCTGGAGTCCGACAAGGACTAGCGGGAGGGTGCGGCAGTACTTC.

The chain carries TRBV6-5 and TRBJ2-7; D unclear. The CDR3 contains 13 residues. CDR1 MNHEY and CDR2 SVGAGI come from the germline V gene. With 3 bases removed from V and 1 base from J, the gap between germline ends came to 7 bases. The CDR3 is CASSYFGSYEQYF. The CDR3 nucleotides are TGTGCCAGCAGTTATTTTGGGTCCTACGAGCAGTACTTC.

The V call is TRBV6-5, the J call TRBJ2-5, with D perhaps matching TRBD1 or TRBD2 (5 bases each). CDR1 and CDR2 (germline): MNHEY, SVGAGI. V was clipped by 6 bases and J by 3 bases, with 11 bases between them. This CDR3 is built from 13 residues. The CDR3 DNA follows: TGTGCCAGCAGCCGAGGGACGGAAGAGACCCAGTACTTC. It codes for CASSRGTEETQYF.

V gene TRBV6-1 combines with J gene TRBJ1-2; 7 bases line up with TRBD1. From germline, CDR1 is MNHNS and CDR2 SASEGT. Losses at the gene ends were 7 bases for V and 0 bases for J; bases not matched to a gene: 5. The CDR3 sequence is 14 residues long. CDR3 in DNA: TGTGCCAGCACCTCGGACAGGACTAACTATGGCTACACCTTC. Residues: CASTSDRTNYGYTF.

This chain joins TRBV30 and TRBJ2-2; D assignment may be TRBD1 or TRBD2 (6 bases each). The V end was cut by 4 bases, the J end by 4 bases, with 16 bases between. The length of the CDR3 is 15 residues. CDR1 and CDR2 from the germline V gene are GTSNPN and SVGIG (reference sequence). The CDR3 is CAWTRGGTITGELFF. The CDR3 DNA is TGTGCCTGGACCCGAGGGGGGACAATCACCGGGGAGCTGTTTTTT.

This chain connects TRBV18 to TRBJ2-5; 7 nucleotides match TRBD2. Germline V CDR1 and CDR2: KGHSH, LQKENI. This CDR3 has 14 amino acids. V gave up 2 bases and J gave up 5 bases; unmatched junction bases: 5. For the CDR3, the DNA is TGTGCCAGCTCACCAGGGGCAGCGGGGGAGACCCAGTACTTC. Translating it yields CASSPGAAGETQYF.

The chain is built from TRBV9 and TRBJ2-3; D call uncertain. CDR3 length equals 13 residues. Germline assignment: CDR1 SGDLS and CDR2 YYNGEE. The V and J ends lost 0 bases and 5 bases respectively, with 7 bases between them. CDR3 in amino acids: CASSVGHEDTQYF. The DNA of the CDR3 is TGTGCCAGCAGCGTAGGACACGAAGATACGCAGTATTTT.

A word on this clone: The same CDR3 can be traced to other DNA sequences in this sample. In DNA form, the CDR3 reads TGTGCCAGCAGCTTGGACAGGGGCCCAGAGACCCAGTACTTC. Residues: CASSLDRGPETQYF. This chain joins TRBV7-2 and TRBJ2-5; 9 positions agree with TRBD1. This CDR3 is 14 amino acids long. The ends lost 3 bases at V and 4 bases at J; junction bases unmatched: 3. Germline CDR1 SGHTA, CDR2 FQGNSA.

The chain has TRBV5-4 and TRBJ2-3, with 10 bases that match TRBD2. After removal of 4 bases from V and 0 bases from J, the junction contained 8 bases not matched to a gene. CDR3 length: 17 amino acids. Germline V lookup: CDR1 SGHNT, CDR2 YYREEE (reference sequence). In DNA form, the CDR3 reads TGTGCCAGCAGCGACAGACTAGCGGGCGCTAGCACAGATACGCAGTATTTT. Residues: CASSDRLAGASTDTQYF.

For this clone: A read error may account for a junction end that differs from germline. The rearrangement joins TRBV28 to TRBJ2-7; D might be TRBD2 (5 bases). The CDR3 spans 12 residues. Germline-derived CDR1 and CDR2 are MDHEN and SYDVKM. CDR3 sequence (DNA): TGTGCCAGCAGTTTACTCGAGTTGGACTTCCTCTTC. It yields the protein CASSLLELDFLF.